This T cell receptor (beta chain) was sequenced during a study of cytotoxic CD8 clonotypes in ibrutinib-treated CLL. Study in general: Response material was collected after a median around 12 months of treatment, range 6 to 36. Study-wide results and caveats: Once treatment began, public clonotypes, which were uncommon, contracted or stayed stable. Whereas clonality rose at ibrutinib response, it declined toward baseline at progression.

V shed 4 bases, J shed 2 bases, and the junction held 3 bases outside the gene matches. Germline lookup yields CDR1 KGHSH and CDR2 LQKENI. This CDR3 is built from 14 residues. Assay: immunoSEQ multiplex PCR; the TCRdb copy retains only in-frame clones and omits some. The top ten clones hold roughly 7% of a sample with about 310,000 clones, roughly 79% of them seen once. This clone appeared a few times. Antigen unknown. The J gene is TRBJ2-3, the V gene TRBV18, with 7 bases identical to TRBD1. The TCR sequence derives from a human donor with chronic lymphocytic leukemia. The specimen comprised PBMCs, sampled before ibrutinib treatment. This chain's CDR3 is CASSLQGPTDTQYF. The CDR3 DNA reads TGTGCCAGCTCACTACAGGGGCCCACAGATACGCAGTATTTT.